The rows below give T cell receptor beta chains drawn from one sample of a study of OX40 agonist ivuxolimab in advanced cancers. Produced via immunoSEQ multiplex PCR; TCRdb's table is partial and in-frame only. The table has 50,000 to 70,000 clones, around nine tenths seen once. This specimen was CD4+ or CD8+ T cells sorted from blood, taken in a trial of the OX40 agonist ivuxolimab. The receptor source for this set is an adult with an advanced solid tumor such as melanoma, head and neck, liver or kidney cancer. CDR3s include the opening cysteine and the closing phenylalanine or tryptophan. D genes are given only for firm matches. Some rows have no size entry. The others give once, few or many, or a class for an expanded clone.

j_gene	v_gene	abundance	d_gene	CDR3aa	CDR3nt
TRBJ1-5	TRBV6-5	NA	NA	CASSPSVAGQPQHF	TGTGCCAGCAGTCCCTCAGTAGCAGGTCAGCCCCAGCATTTT
TRBJ1-4	TRBV28	few	NA	CASSHQELFF	TGTGCCAGCAGCCATCAGGAACTGTTTTTT
TRBJ1-6	TRBV7-6	NA	NA	CASRSGVGSYNSPLHF	TGTGCCAGCAGGTCGGGAGTAGGTTCCTATAATTCACCCCTCCACTTT
TRBJ2-2	TRBV30	NA	NA	CAQSSANTGELFF	TGTGCCCAATCCTCGGCGAACACCGGGGAGCTGTTTTTT
TRBJ2-3	TRBV7-2	NA	TRBD2	CASSPGWGIAGVTDTQYF	TGTGCCAGCAGCCCAGGCTGGGGGATAGCGGGGGTCACAGATACGCAGTATTTT
TRBJ2-4	TRBV11-2	NA	TRBD2	CASSSNPGGGLAGQYF	TGTGCCAGCAGCTCCAACCCCGGTGGTGGGCTAGCGGGACAGTACTTC
TRBJ1-4	TRBV5-1	NA	NA	CASSLAATNEKLFF	TGCGCCAGCAGCTTGGCGGCAACTAATGAAAAACTGTTTTTT
TRBJ2-5	TRBV14	NA	NA	CASSQEGVAWGGETQYF	TGTGCCAGCAGCCAAGAGGGAGTGGCTTGGGGCGGAGAGACCCAGTACTTC
TRBJ1-1	TRBV28	NA	NA	CASSLQGYTEAFF	TGTGCCAGCAGTTTACAGGGGTACACTGAAGCTTTCTTT
TRBJ1-5	TRBV10-1	NA	TRBD1	CASSRDRGDQPQHF	TGCGCCAGCAGTCGGGACAGGGGTGATCAGCCCCAGCATTTT
TRBJ1-5	TRBV13	once	NA	CASRRTWPQHF	TGTGCCAGCAGGAGAACGTGGCCCCAGCATTTT
TRBJ2-5	TRBV6-6	NA	TRBD1	CASSLVTGEETQYF	TGTGCCAGCAGTTTAGTGACAGGGGAAGAGACCCAGTACTTC
TRBJ1-6	TRBV28	NA	NA	CASSLGRGSPLHF	TGTGCCAGCAGTTTAGGCAGGGGTTCACCCCTCCACTTT
TRBJ2-6	TRBV6-5	NA	NA	CASSYARASGANVLTF	TGTGCCAGCAGTTACGCGAGGGCCTCTGGGGCCAACGTCCTGACTTTC
TRBJ1-4	TRBV6-4	NA	NA	CASSEEVGEKLFF	TGTGCCAGCAGTGAGGAAGTAGGAGAAAAACTGTTTTTT
TRBJ1-5	TRBV2	NA	NA	CASKRSTYQPQHF	TGTGCCAGCAAAAGGTCCACATATCAGCCCCAGCATTTT
TRBJ2-2	TRBV5-8	NA	TRBD1	CASSPGQGFISGELFF	TGTGCCAGCAGCCCTGGACAGGGATTTATCTCCGGGGAGCTGTTTTTT
TRBJ2-5	TRBV18	NA	TRBD1	CASSPGTGGLGPQYF	TGTGCCAGCTCGCCAGGGACAGGGGGTCTCGGTCCCCAGTACTTC
TRBJ1-3	TRBV28	NA	NA	CASSSSGGAGNTIYF	TGTGCCAGCAGTTCAAGTGGGGGTGCTGGAAACACCATATATTTT
TRBJ2-6	TRBV19	NA	NA	CASSFSGLSSGANVLTF	TGTGCCAGTAGTTTTAGCGGCCTAAGCTCTGGGGCCAACGTCCTGACTTTC
TRBJ2-7	TRBV6-5	NA	NA	CASSRVGEQYF	TGTGCCAGCAGCAGGGTCGGTGAGCAGTACTTC
TRBJ2-7	TRBV5-4	NA	TRBD1	CASSRQGAYEQYF	TGTGCCAGCAGCCGACAGGGGGCGTACGAGCAGTACTTC
TRBJ1-1	TRBV18	NA	NA	CASSPGGYGTEAFF	TGTGCCAGCTCACCTGGGGGCTACGGCACTGAAGCTTTCTTT
TRBJ1-1	TRBV13	NA	NA	CASSSPTLNTEAFF	TGTGCCAGCAGCTCCCCGACACTGAACACTGAAGCTTTCTTT
TRBJ1-2	TRBV6-6	few	NA	CASSYEQIYGYTF	TGTGCCAGCAGTTACGAGCAGATCTATGGCTACACCTTC
TRBJ2-7	TRBV19	NA	TRBD1	CASRTRQGTSYEQYF	TGTGCCAGTAGGACAAGACAGGGTACCTCATACGAGCAGTACTTC
TRBJ1-4	TRBV7-9	NA	TRBD1	CASSRDSYEKLFF	TGTGCCAGCAGCCGGGACAGCTATGAAAAACTGTTTTTT
TRBJ2-3	TRBV13	NA	TRBD2	CASSPQREGVDTQYF	TGTGCCAGCAGCCCCCAGCGGGAAGGAGTGGATACGCAGTATTTT
TRBJ1-5	TRBV7-2	NA	TRBD1	CASSGQGGQPQHF	TGTGCCAGCAGTGGACAGGGCGGGCAGCCCCAGCATTTT
TRBJ1-2	TRBV9	NA	NA	CASSVDRGAGYGYTF	TGTGCCAGCAGCGTAGATCGGGGGGCTGGCTATGGCTACACCTTC
TRBJ2-2	TRBV6-5	NA	NA	CASSYPSGTPTGELFF	TGTGCCAGCAGTTACCCCTCCGGGACACCCACCGGGGAGCTGTTTTTT
TRBJ1-2	TRBV2	NA	TRBD1	CASRKDRAPNYGYTF	TGTGCCAGCAGAAAGGACAGGGCACCAAACTATGGCTACACCTTC
TRBJ2-7	TRBV7-6	NA	NA	CASSPTGGISEQYF	TGTGCCAGCAGCCCCACCGGGGGCATCTCCGAGCAGTACTTC
TRBJ1-4	TRBV30	once	NA	CAWNRRALDEKLFF	TGTGCCTGGAACCGACGGGCCCTAGATGAAAAACTGTTTTTT
TRBJ2-7	TRBV11-2	NA	NA	CASSLGGAEQYF	TGTGCCAGCAGCCTTGGGGGGGCCGAGCAGTACTTC
TRBJ1-1	TRBV5-6	NA	TRBD1	CASSPGGMNTEAFF	TGTGCCAGCAGCCCAGGGGGTATGAACACTGAAGCTTTCTTT
TRBJ2-2	TRBV28	NA	NA	CASSLGLTGELFF	TGTGCCAGCAGTTTGGGCCTCACCGGGGAGCTGTTTTTT
TRBJ1-1	TRBV5-1	NA	NA	CASSLQGADTEAFF	TGCGCCAGCAGCTTGCAAGGCGCGGACACTGAAGCTTTCTTT
TRBJ1-1	TRBV6-1	NA	TRBD1	CASRAGQGVTEAFF	TGTGCCAGCAGAGCGGGACAGGGAGTCACTGAAGCTTTCTTT